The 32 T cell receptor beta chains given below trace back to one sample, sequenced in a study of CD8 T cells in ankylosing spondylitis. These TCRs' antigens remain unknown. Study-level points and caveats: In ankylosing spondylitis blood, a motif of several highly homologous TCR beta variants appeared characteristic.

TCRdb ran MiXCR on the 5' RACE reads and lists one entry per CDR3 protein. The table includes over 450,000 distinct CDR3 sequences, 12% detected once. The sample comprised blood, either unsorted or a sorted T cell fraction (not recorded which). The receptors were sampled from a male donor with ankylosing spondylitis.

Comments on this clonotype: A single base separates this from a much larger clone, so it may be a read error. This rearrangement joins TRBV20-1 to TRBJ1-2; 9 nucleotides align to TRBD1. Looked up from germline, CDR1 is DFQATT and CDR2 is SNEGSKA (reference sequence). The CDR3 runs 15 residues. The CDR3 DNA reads TGCTGTGCCATAGAGATGGACAGGGGAAGCTATGGCTACACCTTC. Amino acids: CCAIEMDRGSYGYTF.

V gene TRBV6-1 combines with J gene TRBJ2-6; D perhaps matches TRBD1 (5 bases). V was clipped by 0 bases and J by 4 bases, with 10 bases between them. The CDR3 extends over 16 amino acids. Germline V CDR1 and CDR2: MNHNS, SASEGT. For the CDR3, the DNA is TGTGCCAGCAGTGAAGCGCCAGGGCCCGGGGCCAACGTCCTGACTTTC. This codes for CASSEAPGPGANVLTF.

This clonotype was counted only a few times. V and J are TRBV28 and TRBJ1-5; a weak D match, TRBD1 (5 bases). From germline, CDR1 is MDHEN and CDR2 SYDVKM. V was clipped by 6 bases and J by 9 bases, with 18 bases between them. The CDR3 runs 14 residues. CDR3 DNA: TGTGCCAGCAGGGGTCAGGCGAATCAGGGGCCCCAGCATTTT. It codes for CASRGQANQGPQHF.

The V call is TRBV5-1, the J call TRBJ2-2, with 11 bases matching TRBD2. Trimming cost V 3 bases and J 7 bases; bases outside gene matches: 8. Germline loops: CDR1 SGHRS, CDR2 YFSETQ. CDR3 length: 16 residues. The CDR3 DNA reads TGCGCCAGCAGCTCAACTAGCGGGAGTAGGGACGGGGAGCTGTTTTTT. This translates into CASSSTSGSRDGELFF. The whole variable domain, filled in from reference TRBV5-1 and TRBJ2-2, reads KAGVTQTPRYLIKTRGQQVTLSCSPISGHRSVSWYQQTPGQGLQFLFEYFSETQRNKGNFPGRFSGRQFSNSRSEMNVSTLELGDSALYLCASSSTSGSRDGELFFGEGSRLTVL.

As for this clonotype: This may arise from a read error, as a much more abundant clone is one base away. The CDR3: CTTSDRGGGSSYNEQFF. The CDR3 DNA reads TGTACCACCAGTGATCGGGGGGGAGGGTCCTCCTACAATGAGCAGTTCTTC. The chain has TRBV24-1 and TRBJ2-1, with TRBD2 matching over 8 bases. Germline CDR1 is KGHDR and CDR2 is SFDVKD. This CDR3 comprises 17 residues.

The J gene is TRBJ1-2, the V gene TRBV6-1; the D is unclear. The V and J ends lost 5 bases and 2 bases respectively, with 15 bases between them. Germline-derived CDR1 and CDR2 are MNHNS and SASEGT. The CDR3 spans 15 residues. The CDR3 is CASSPNPPGNYGYTF. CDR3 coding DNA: TGTGCCAGCAGTCCTAACCCCCCTGGAAACTATGGCTACACCTTC.

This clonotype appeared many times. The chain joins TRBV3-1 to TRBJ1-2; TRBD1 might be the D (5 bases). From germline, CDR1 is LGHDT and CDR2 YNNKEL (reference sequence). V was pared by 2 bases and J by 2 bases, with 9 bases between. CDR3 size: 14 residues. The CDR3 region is CASSQTGGNYGYTF. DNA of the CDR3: TGTGCCAGCAGCCAAACGGGGGGGAACTATGGCTACACCTTC.

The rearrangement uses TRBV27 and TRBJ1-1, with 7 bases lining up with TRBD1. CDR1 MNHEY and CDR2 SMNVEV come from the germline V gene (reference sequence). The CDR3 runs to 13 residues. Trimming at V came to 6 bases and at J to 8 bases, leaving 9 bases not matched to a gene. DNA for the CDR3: TGTGCCAGCAGAAAGACAGGGATGGGCGAAGCTTTCTTT. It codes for CASRKTGMGEAFF.

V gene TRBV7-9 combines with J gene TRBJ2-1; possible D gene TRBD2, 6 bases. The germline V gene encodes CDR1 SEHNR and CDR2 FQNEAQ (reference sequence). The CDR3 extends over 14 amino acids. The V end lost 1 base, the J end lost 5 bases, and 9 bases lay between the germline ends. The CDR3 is CASSLGRGNNEQFF. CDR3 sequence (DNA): TGTGCCAGCAGCTTAGGGCGGGGAAACAATGAGCAGTTCTTC.

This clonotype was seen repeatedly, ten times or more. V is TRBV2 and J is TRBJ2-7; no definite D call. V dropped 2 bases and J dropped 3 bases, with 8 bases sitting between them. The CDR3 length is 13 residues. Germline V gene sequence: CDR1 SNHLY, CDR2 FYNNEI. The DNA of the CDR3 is TGTGCCAGCAGTGAAAAACTATACTACGAGCAGTACGTC. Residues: CASSEKLYYEQYV.

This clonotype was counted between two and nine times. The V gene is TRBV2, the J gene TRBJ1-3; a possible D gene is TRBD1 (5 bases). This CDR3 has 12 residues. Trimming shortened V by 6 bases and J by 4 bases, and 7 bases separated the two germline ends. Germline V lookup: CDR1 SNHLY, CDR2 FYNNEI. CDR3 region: CASRNRGNTIYF. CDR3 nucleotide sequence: TGTGCCAGCAGAAACAGGGGAAACACCATATATTTT. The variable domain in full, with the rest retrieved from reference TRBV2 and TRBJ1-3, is EPEVTQTPSHQVTQMGQEVILRCVPISNHLYFYWYRQILGQKVEFLVSFYNNEISEKSEIFDDQFSVERPDGSNFTLKIRSTKLEDSAMYFCASRNRGNTIYFGEGSWLTVV.

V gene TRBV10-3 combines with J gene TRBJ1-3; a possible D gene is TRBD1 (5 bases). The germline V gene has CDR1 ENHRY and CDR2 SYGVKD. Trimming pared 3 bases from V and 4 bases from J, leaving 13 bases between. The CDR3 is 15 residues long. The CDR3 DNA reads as TGTGCCATCAGTGATCCCGGGACCGAAGGAAACACCATATATTTT. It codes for CAISDPGTEGNTIYF.

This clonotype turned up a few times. The CDR3 is CSVESLRGDTEAFF. The CDR3 DNA reads as TGCAGCGTTGAATCCCTCAGGGGAGACACTGAAGCTTTCTTT. This chain uses TRBV29-1 with TRBJ1-1, with D perhaps matching TRBD1 (6 bases). The CDR3 consists of 14 residues. CDR1 and CDR2 (germline): SQVTM, ANQGSEA. The V and J ends lost 2 bases and 3 bases respectively, with 13 bases between them.

The CDR3 loop is CASSLTGGQEQYF. CDR3 bases: TGTGCCAGCAGCTTAACAGGGGGACAAGAGCAGTACTTC. The gene calls are TRBV12-3 or TRBV12-4 and TRBJ2-7, with 8 bases matching TRBD1. The CDR3 loop spans 13 amino acids. V lost 6 bases to trimming and J lost 7 bases; unmatched junction nucleotides: 8.

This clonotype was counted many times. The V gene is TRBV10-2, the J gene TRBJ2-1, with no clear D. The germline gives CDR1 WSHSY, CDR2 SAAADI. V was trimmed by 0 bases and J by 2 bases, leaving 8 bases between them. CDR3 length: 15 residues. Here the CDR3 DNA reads TGCGCCAGCAGTGAGTCTGACGGTGCCTACAATGAGCAGTTCTTC. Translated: CASSESDGAYNEQFF.

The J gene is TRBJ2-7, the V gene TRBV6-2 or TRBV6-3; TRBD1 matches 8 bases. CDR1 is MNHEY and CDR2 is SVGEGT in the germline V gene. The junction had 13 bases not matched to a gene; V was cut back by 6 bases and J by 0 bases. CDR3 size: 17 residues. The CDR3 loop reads CASSKRPNDRGSYEQYF. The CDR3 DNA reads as TGTGCCAGCAGCAAACGTCCCAACGACAGGGGCTCCTACGAGCAGTACTTC.

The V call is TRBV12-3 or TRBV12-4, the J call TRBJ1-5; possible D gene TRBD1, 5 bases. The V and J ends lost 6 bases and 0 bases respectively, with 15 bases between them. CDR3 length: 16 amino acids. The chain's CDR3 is CASSPAQGISNQPQHF. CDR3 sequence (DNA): TGTGCCAGCAGCCCGGCCCAGGGCATTAGCAATCAGCCCCAGCATTTT.

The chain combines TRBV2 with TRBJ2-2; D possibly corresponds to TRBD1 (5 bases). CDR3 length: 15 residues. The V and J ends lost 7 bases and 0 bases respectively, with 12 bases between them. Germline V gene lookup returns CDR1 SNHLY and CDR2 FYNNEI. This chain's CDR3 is CASTADSANTGELFF. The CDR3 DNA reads TGTGCCAGCACGGCAGACAGTGCGAACACCGGGGAGCTGTTTTTT.

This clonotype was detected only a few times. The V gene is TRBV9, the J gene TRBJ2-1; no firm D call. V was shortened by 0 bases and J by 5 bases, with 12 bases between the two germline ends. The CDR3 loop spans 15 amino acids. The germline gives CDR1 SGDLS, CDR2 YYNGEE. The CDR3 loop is CASSVATTVHNEQFF. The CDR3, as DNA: TGTGCCAGCAGCGTAGCTACGACGGTGCACAATGAGCAGTTCTTC.

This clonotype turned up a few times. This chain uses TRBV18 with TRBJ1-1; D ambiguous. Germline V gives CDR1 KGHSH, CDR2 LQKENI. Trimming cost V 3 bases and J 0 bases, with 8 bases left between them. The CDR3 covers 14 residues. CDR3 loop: CASSPSAVNTEAFF. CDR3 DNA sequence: TGTGCCAGCTCACCCTCCGCGGTGAACACTGAAGCTTTCTTT.

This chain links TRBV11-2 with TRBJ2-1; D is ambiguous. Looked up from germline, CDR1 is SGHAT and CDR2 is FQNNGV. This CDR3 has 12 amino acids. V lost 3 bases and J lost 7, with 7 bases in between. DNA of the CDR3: TGTGCCAGCAGCTTTCCCACAAATGAGCAGTTCTTC. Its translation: CASSFPTNEQFF.

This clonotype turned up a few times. CDR3 sequence: CASSVSSGSTDTQYF. The CDR3 coding sequence is TGTGCCAGCAGCGTTAGCTCCGGGTCCACAGATACGCAGTATTTT. This chain joins TRBV7-2 and TRBJ2-3; D call uncertain. The CDR3 runs to 15 residues. Germline assignment: CDR1 SGHTA and CDR2 FQGNSA. Trimming removed 5 bases from V and 2 bases from J, with 14 bases in between.

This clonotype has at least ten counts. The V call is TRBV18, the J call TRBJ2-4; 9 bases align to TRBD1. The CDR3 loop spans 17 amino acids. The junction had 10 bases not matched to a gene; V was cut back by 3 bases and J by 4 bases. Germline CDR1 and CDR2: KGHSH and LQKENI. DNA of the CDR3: TGTGCCAGCTCACCTACATATTCCGGGACAGGGAAAAACATTCAGTACTTC. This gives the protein CASSPTYSGTGKNIQYF.

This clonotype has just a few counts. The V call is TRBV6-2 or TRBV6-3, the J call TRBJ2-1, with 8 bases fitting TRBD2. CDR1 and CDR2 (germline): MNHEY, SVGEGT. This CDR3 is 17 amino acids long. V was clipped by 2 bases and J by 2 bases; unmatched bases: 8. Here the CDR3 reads CASSYPGGAVAYNEQFF. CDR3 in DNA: TGTGCCAGCAGTTACCCGGGGGGGGCAGTAGCCTACAATGAGCAGTTCTTC.

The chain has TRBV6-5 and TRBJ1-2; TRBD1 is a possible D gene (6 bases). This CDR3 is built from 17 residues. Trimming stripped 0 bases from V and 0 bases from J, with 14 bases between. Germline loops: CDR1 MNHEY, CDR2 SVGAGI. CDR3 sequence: CASSYSPGGLANYGYTF. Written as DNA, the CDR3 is TGTGCCAGCAGTTACTCCCCGGGGGGGCTGGCTAACTATGGCTACACCTTC.

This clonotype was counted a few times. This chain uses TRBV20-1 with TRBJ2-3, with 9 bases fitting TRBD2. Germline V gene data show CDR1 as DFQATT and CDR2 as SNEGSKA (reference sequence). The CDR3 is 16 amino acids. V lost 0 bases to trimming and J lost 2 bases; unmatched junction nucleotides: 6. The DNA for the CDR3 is TGCAGTGCTAGAGATGGGCTAGCGGGACTCACAGATACGCAGTATTTT. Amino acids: CSARDGLAGLTDTQYF.

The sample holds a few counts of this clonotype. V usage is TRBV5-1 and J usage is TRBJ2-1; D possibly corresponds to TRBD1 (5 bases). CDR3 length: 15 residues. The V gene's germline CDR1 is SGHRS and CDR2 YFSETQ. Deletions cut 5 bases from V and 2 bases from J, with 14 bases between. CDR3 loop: CASSLSADTYNEQFF. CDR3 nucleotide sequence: TGCGCCAGCAGTTTATCTGCGGACACCTACAATGAGCAGTTCTTC. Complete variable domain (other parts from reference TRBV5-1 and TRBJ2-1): KAGVTQTPRYLIKTRGQQVTLSCSPISGHRSVSWYQQTPGQGLQFLFEYFSETQRNKGNFPGRFSGRQFSNSRSEMNVSTLELGDSALYLCASSLSADTYNEQFFGPGTRLTVL.

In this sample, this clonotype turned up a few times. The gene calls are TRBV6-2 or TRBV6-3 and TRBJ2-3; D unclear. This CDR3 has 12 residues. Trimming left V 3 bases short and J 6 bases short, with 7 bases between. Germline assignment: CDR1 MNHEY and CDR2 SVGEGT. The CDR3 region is CASSYAADTQYF. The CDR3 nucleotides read TGTGCCAGCAGTTATGCTGCGGATACGCAGTATTTT.

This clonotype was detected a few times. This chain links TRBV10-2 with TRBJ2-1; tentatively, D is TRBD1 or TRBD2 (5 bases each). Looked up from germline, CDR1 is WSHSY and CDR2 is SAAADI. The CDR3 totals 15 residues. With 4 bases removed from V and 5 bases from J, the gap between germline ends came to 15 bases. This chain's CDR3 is CASSGWDGTNNEQFF. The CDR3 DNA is TGCGCCAGCAGTGGATGGGACGGAACAAACAATGAGCAGTTCTTC.

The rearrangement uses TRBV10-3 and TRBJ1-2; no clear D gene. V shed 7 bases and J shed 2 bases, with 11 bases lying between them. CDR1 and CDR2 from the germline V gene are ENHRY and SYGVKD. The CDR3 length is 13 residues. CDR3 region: CAITLDGNYGYTF. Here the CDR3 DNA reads TGTGCCATCACTCTGGACGGAAACTATGGCTACACCTTC.

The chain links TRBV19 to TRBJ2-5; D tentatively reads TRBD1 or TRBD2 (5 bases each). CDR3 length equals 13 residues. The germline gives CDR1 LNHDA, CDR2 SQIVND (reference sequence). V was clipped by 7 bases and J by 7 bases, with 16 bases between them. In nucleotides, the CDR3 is TGTGCCAGTACCCCGGGACCTGTCGGGACCCAGTACTTC. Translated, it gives CASTPGPVGTQYF. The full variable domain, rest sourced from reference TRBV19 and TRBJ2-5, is DGGITQSPKYLFRKEGQNVTLSCEQNLNHDAMYWYRQDPGQGLRLIYYSQIVNDFQKGDIAEGYSVSREKKESFPLTVTSAQKNPTAFYLCASTPGPVGTQYFGPGTRLLVL.

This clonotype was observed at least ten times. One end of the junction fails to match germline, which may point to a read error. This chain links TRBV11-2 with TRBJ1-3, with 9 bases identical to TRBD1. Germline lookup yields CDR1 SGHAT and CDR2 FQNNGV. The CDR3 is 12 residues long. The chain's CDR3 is CASSSGQGRNLF. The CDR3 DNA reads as TGTGCCAGCAGCTCGGGACAGGGAAGGAACCTTTTC.